A selection of T cell receptor beta chains follows, all from one sample in a study of PD-1 blockade in classical Hodgkin lymphoma. The repertoire was sequenced with immunoSEQ multiplex PCR; TCRdb's copy has only in-frame clones and lacks some. The sample has about 41,000 clones; 55% to 70% are singletons. Sequencing used peripheral blood mononuclear cells (PBMCs), obtained before the fourth cycle of nivolumab. These receptors were collected from a human donor with classical Hodgkin lymphoma. The CDR3 runs from the conserved cysteine through the conserved F or W. D genes are given only for firm matches. Some rows mark clone size as missing; the rest say once, few, many or name a class of expanded clone.

clone size	V gene	D gene	J gene	CDR3 protein	CDR3 DNA
NA	TRBV11-2	NA	TRBJ2-1	CASSLGSGGWVEQFF	TGTGCCAGCAGCTTAGGATCGGGGGGCTGGGTCGAGCAGTTCTTC
NA	TRBV5-3	NA	TRBJ2-1	CARSLGLASSNEQFF	TGTGCCAGAAGCTTAGGGCTAGCCTCCAGCAATGAGCAGTTCTTC
NA	TRBV4-1	NA	TRBJ2-7	CASSQDSRGPYEQYF	TGCGCCAGCAGCCAAGACTCCCGGGGGCCCTACGAGCAGTACTTC
NA	TRBV5-4	NA	TRBJ1-1	CASSLYGTEAFF	TGTGCCAGCAGCTTGTATGGCACTGAAGCTTTCTTT
NA	TRBV2	NA	TRBJ1-2	CASSGTTAQLNYGYTF	TGTGCCAGCAGTGGGACAACAGCCCAACTAAACTATGGCTACACCTTC
NA	TRBV29-1	TRBD1	TRBJ2-5	CSVDAFQGAETQYF	TGCAGCGTTGACGCCTTTCAGGGGGCAGAGACCCAGTACTTC
NA	TRBV5-4	NA	TRBJ1-6	CASSTRTNNSPLHF	TGTGCCAGCAGCACTCGGACAAATAATTCACCCCTCCACTTT
few	TRBV4-3	TRBD1	TRBJ2-7	CASSQGVAGGSYEQYF	TGCGCCAGCAGCCAAGGGGTGGCAGGGGGCTCCTACGAGCAGTACTTC
NA	TRBV9	NA	TRBJ2-1	CASSDWSYNEQFF	TGTGCCAGCAGTGACTGGTCCTACAATGAGCAGTTCTTC
NA	TRBV13	NA	TRBJ1-4	CASSLKTANEKLFF	TGTGCCAGCAGCTTAAAAACAGCGAATGAAAAACTGTTTTTT
NA	TRBV27	TRBD2	TRBJ2-7	CASRSFQRGASSYEQYF	TGTGCCAGCAGGTCCTTCCAGCGGGGGGCTTCTTCCTACGAGCAGTACTTC
NA	TRBV5-1	TRBD2	TRBJ2-1	CASSDLLADNEQFF	TGCGCCAGCAGCGACCTGCTAGCGGACAATGAGCAGTTCTTC
once	TRBV19	NA	TRBJ2-7	CASSTRTAYEQYF	TGTGCCAGTAGTACCAGGACAGCCTACGAGCAGTACTTC
NA	TRBV7-9	TRBD1	TRBJ2-3	CASSPLGQFTDTQYF	TGTGCCAGCAGCCCCCTGGGACAGTTCACAGATACGCAGTATTTT
NA	TRBV5-6	NA	TRBJ1-4	CASSTGHRGNEKLFF	TGTGCCAGCAGCACCGGACATCGGGGTAATGAAAAACTGTTTTTT
NA	TRBV14	TRBD2	TRBJ2-1	CASSLAGGYNEQFF	TGTGCCAGCAGCCTAGCGGGGGGATACAATGAGCAGTTCTTC
few	TRBV5-1	TRBD1	TRBJ2-2	CASSSQTGTGGYGELFF	TGCGCCAGCAGCTCCCAAACCGGGACAGGGGGCTACGGGGAGCTGTTTTTT
NA	TRBV28	NA	TRBJ1-1	CASSYSGNLNTEAFF	TGTGCCAGCAGCTACTCGGGCAATCTGAACACTGAAGCTTTCTTT
NA	TRBV6-6	NA	TRBJ1-1	CASRWTANTEAFF	TGTGCCAGCAGGTGGACAGCCAACACTGAAGCTTTCTTT
NA	TRBV7-9	TRBD1	TRBJ1-2	CASSLQGGFGYTF	TGTGCCAGCAGCTTACAGGGGGGTTTTGGCTACACCTTC
NA	TRBV19	NA	TRBJ1-1	CASTLPGTEAFF	TGTGCCAGTACCCTGCCCGGCACTGAAGCTTTCTTT
NA	TRBV4-1	NA	TRBJ2-7	CASSQAPQRTYEQYF	TGCGCCAGCAGCCAAGCGCCCCAACGGACCTACGAGCAGTACTTC
NA	TRBV7-8	TRBD2	TRBJ2-2	CASSPWTSEVGELFF	TGTGCCAGCAGCCCATGGACTAGCGAGGTCGGGGAGCTGTTTTTT
few	TRBV9	TRBD1	TRBJ2-7	CASSVELGGPIYEQYF	TGTGCCAGCAGCGTAGAGCTAGGGGGCCCCATCTACGAGCAGTACTTC
NA	TRBV6-6	TRBD2	TRBJ2-3	CASSYTSGGRTDTQYF	TGTGCCAGCAGTTACACTAGCGGGGGACGCACAGATACGCAGTATTTT
NA	TRBV7-9	NA	TRBJ2-7	CASSRKETSYEQYF	TGTGCCAGCAGCAGAAAGGAGACTTCCTACGAGCAGTACTTC
NA	TRBV7-9	NA	TRBJ2-1	CASSPRFAGTYNEQFF	TGTGCCAGCAGTCCCCGGTTCGCGGGGACTTACAATGAGCAGTTCTTC
NA	TRBV30	NA	TRBJ1-5	CAWSASHSNQPQHF	TGTGCCTGGAGTGCCAGTCATAGCAATCAGCCCCAGCATTTT
NA	TRBV9	TRBD2	TRBJ2-3	CASSVVPVSGGDTDTQYF	TGTGCCAGCAGCGTAGTCCCTGTGAGCGGGGGGGACACAGATACGCAGTATTTT
once	TRBV27	TRBD1	TRBJ2-3	CASSLIQGADTQYF	TGTGCCAGCAGTCTTATCCAGGGGGCAGATACGCAGTATTTT
once	TRBV6-6	TRBD1	TRBJ1-1	CASSYMTGLNTEAFF	TGTGCCAGCAGTTACATGACAGGGTTGAACACTGAAGCTTTCTTT
NA	TRBV7-6	NA	TRBJ2-7	CASSAGGPGEQYF	TGTGCCAGCAGCGCAGGGGGGCCAGGAGAGCAGTACTTC
medium-sized	TRBV9	TRBD2	TRBJ2-1	CASRVAGGPLFF	TGTGCCAGCAGGGTAGCGGGGGGGCCTCTGTTCTTC
NA	TRBV9	NA	TRBJ1-1	CASSVTGNTEAFF	TGTGCCAGCAGCGTGACAGGGAACACTGAAGCTTTCTTT
few	TRBV25-1	NA	TRBJ2-1	CASSSLVGEQFF	TGTGCCAGCAGCAGCCTGGTGGGGGAGCAGTTCTTC
NA	TRBV28	NA	TRBJ2-7	CASSLDGLGYEQYF	TGTGCCAGCAGTTTGGATGGTTTGGGCTACGAGCAGTACTTC
NA	TRBV12-5	NA	TRBJ2-5	CASGFDLRDTAWETQYF	TGTGCTAGTGGTTTCGACCTCCGGGACACCGCCTGGGAGACCCAGTACTTC
NA	TRBV6-5	NA	TRBJ1-1	CASSYTANTEAFF	TGTGCCAGCAGTTACACAGCGAACACTGAAGCTTTCTTT
NA	TRBV27	TRBD1	TRBJ2-2	CASSLSGQGNGELFF	TGTGCCAGCAGTTTATCGGGACAGGGGAACGGGGAGCTGTTTTTT
few	TRBV5-4	NA	TRBJ2-1	CASSLGGNEQFF	TGTGCCAGCAGCTTGGGGGGGAATGAGCAGTTCTTC